Listed below are T cell receptor beta chains from one sample, sequenced in a study of identical twins. Each CDR3 protein is one row after TCRdb ran MiXCR on the 5' RACE reads. Of roughly 500,000 distinct CDR3 sequences listed, roughly 21% are singletons. Separately, the same data were catalogued under a study of T cells expressing NK-cell markers.

The sample taken for sequencing was CD4+ T cells sorted from blood. All receptors derive from a woman aged 18-35 years in good health. Both conserved end residues are part of each CDR3. D genes are given only for firm matches. The size of a clone is reported for some rows only, either as once, few or many, or as a class for expanded clones.

clone_size,j_call,v_call,d_call,cdr3_nt,cdr3_aa
once,TRBJ2-1,TRBV14,NA,TGTGCCAGCAGCCAAGTGACGGGAGAGCAGTTCTTC,CASSQVTGEQFF
NA,TRBJ2-6,TRBV20-1,NA,TGCAGTGCTAGAGTACGAACTGGGGCCAACGTCCTGACTTTC,CSARVRTGANVLTF
NA,TRBJ1-5,TRBV19,NA,TGTGCCAGTGGGGGGAGTTCCCAGCATTTT,CASGGSSQHF
few,TRBJ2-3,TRBV5-6,NA,TGTGCCAGCAGCTGGTGGGATTCGCGCACAGATACGCAGTATTTT,CASSWWDSRTDTQYF
NA,TRBJ2-3,TRBV6-1,TRBD2,TGTGCCAGCAGTCCTAGCGGGAGTATTGCGCAGTATTTT,CASSPSGSIAQYF
many,TRBJ2-3,TRBV27,NA,TGTGCCAGCAGTTCTTTACTGGGCGAACGAGATACGCAGTATTTT,CASSSLLGERDTQYF
NA,TRBJ1-1,TRBV27,NA,TGTGCCAGCAGTTTATCGCTTGCGAACACTGAAGCTTTCTTT,CASSLSLANTEAFF
few,TRBJ1-1,TRBV10-3,NA,TGTGCCATCAGTGAGCTATCAGGAACTGAAGCTTTCTTT,CAISELSGTEAFF
few,TRBJ2-7,TRBV3-1,NA,TGTGCCAGCAGCCAAGAGGGGGTAAGGGCCTACGAGCAGTACTTC,CASSQEGVRAYEQYF
NA,TRBJ2-7,TRBV12-5,TRBD2,TGTGCTAGTGGTTTTACAGGTGCGGGAGGAAAGCAGTACTTC,CASGFTGAGGKQYF
NA,TRBJ2-3,TRBV12-3/TRBV12-4,NA,TGTGCCAGCAGCCACAAGCATACGCAGTATTTT,CASSHKHTQYF
few,TRBJ1-2,TRBV6-5,NA,TGTGCCAGCAGTTCCCGGGGGATCTATGGCTACACCTTC,CASSSRGIYGYTF
few,TRBJ2-7,TRBV5-1,TRBD1,TGCGCCAGCAGCGCGAGACAGGGGAGTGGATCCTACGAGCAGTACTTC,CASSARQGSGSYEQYF
NA,TRBJ2-1,TRBV29-1,NA,TGCAGCATACGACTAGGGGGACGGTACAATGAGCAGTTCTTC,CSIRLGGRYNEQFF
NA,TRBJ1-2,TRBV29-1,NA,TGCAGCGTTGGGCACAGTAGCTATGGCTACACCTTC,CSVGHSSYGYTF
NA,TRBJ2-7,TRBV14,NA,TGTGCCAGCAGCCAAGTGGGGAAGGCCTACGAGCAGTACTTC,CASSQVGKAYEQYF
NA,TRBJ1-1,TRBV2,NA,TGTGCCGGAGGACTGTCCCGGAACACTGAAGCTTTCTTT,CAGGLSRNTEAFF
few,TRBJ2-1,TRBV5-1,TRBD2,TGCGCCAGCAGCTTCAGCCGCGGGAGGCCTAGCTCCTACAATGAGCAGTTCTTC,CASSFSRGRPSSYNEQFF
NA,TRBJ2-1,TRBV9,TRBD2,TGTGCCAGCAGCGGGAGACTAGCGGGGGGGGGTTACAATGAGCAGTTCTTC,CASSGRLAGGGYNEQFF
NA,TRBJ1-1,TRBV15,TRBD1,TGTGCCACCACCAGGGACAGTAACACTGAAGCTTTCTTT,CATTRDSNTEAFF
once,TRBJ2-2,TRBV5-1,NA,TGCGCCAGCAGCACCCGACAGGTCACGGGGGAGCTGTTTTTT,CASSTRQVTGELFF
few,TRBJ2-5,TRBV20-1,NA,TGCAGTGCTAGAGATCTGCCAGAGACCCAGTACTTC,CSARDLPETQYF
NA,TRBJ2-7,TRBV20-1,NA,TGCAGTGCTATTCGAGCCCCATCTCGCGAGCAGTACTTC,CSAIRAPSREQYF
NA,TRBJ2-1,TRBV7-2,TRBD2,TGTGCCAGCAGCTTATCGCTAGCGGATCCCAATGAGCAGTTCTTC,CASSLSLADPNEQFF
NA,TRBJ2-5,TRBV20-1,TRBD2,TGCAGTGCTAGTCGTGCGGGAGACTTATTAGAGACCCAGTACTTC,CSASRAGDLLETQYF
few,TRBJ2-7,TRBV4-3,NA,TGCGCCAGCAGCCAGACGTTTGGGGGTATCTACGAGCAGTACTTC,CASSQTFGGIYEQYF
few,TRBJ2-7,TRBV4-2,NA,TGTGCCAGCAGCCAAGGAAGACTGGGCGGCGGCTCCTACGAGCAGTACTTC,CASSQGRLGGGSYEQYF
NA,TRBJ2-7,TRBV30,NA,TGTGCCTGCGGGACCTCTGGGAACGAGCAGTACTTC,CACGTSGNEQYF
many,TRBJ2-3,TRBV5-1,NA,TGTGCCAGCAGCTCAGGACCGACAGATACGCAGTATTTT,CASSSGPTDTQYF
NA,TRBJ1-2,TRBV10-3,NA,TGTGCCACCTCGGGAAGTTACTATGGCTACACCTTC,CATSGSYYGYTF
NA,TRBJ2-7,TRBV20-1,NA,TGCAGTGCTAGGGGGGACTGGAGCTCCTACGAGCAGTACTTC,CSARGDWSSYEQYF
NA,TRBJ2-4,TRBV5-6,TRBD2,TGTGCCAGCAGCTGGAGAAAGCGGGGGCCAGCCAAAAACATTCAGTACTTC,CASSWRKRGPAKNIQYF
few,TRBJ2-7,TRBV11-3,NA,TGTGCCAGCAGCTCCGGGGACTGGAACGAGCAGTACTTC,CASSSGDWNEQYF
few,TRBJ1-2,TRBV9,NA,TGTGCCAGCAGCGTAGCTCCCGGGGACTATGGGGGCTACACCTTC,CASSVAPGDYGGYTF
once,TRBJ2-2,TRBV7-8,NA,TGTGCCAGCAGCCCCCCAGGGGCCGGCGGGGAGCTGTTTTTT,CASSPPGAGGELFF
few,TRBJ1-1,TRBV29-1,NA,TGCAGCGTCCTTGGGGGGGGTTTGGACACTGAAGCTTTCTTT,CSVLGGGLDTEAFF
many,TRBJ2-2,TRBV12-3/TRBV12-4,NA,TGTGCCAGCAGTTTTCGAACGAACACCGGGGAGCTGTTTTTT,CASSFRTNTGELFF
few,TRBJ1-3,TRBV6-1,NA,TGTGCCAGCTCTCGGGGGCACTCTGGAAACACCATATATTTT,CASSRGHSGNTIYF
few,TRBJ2-7,TRBV29-1,NA,TGCAGCGCTATGAAGGTAGGGCTCGTAGACTACGAGCAGTACTTC,CSAMKVGLVDYEQYF
few,TRBJ1-1,TRBV24-1,NA,TGTGCCACCAGTAGTAACACTGAAGCTTTCTTT,CATSSNTEAFF
NA,TRBJ1-2,TRBV9,NA,TGTGCCAGCAGCGTAGACCATTGGGGCAGCTATGGCTACACCTTC,CASSVDHWGSYGYTF
many,TRBJ2-3,TRBV6-1,NA,TGTGCCAGCAGTCAGCGAGGTGTCCCGCCAACGCAGTATTTT,CASSQRGVPPTQYF
NA,TRBJ2-7,TRBV20-1,TRBD1,TGCAGTGCTAGAGATCTGGGACAGGGTACTTACGAGCAGTACTTC,CSARDLGQGTYEQYF
NA,TRBJ2-2,TRBV12-3/TRBV12-4,NA,TGTGCCAGCACCCGACGAGAGGGGCCCACCGGGGAGCTGTTTTTT,CASTRREGPTGELFF
NA,TRBJ2-6,TRBV7-2,NA,TGTGCCAGCAGCTCCCAATTATCTGGTGCCAACGTCCTGACTTTC,CASSSQLSGANVLTF
few,TRBJ2-7,TRBV12-3/TRBV12-4,TRBD1,TGTGCCAGCAGGATCCGGGACAGAACCTACGAGCAGTACTTC,CASRIRDRTYEQYF
NA,TRBJ2-1,TRBV7-3,TRBD2,TGTGCCAGCAGCCCCACTTCTCGCGGGGGGGGCTCCGAGCAGTTCTTC,CASSPTSRGGGSEQFF
NA,TRBJ2-3,TRBV7-3,TRBD2,TGTGCCAGCAGCTACCGACGAGCGGGGGGGTCAGATACGCAGTATTTT,CASSYRRAGGSDTQYF
NA,TRBJ2-3,TRBV9,NA,TGTGCCAGCAGCGTAGCCACCCCCGGGAATACGCAGTATTTT,CASSVATPGNTQYF
NA,TRBJ1-2,TRBV18,TRBD1,TGTGCCAGCTCTTCACAGGGGGCTGCAGGCTACACCTTC,CASSSQGAAGYTF
NA,TRBJ2-3,TRBV29-1,NA,TGCAGCGTTGAATCGGCGGGGACAGATACGCAGTATTTT,CSVESAGTDTQYF
NA,TRBJ2-2,TRBV3-1,NA,TGTGCCAGCAGTCACGGCTTAGGGGGGCGCGGCGGGGAGCTGTTTTTT,CASSHGLGGRGGELFF
few,TRBJ2-1,TRBV20-1,NA,TGCAGTGCTAGAAGTGACGGTGACAATGAGCAGTTCTTC,CSARSDGDNEQFF
NA,TRBJ2-6,TRBV7-8,NA,TGTGCCAGCAGCTTACGCAGATACGAGGCCAACGTCCTGACTTTC,CASSLRRYEANVLTF
few,TRBJ1-1,TRBV3-1,TRBD1,TGTGCCAGCAGCCGACAGGGAGGTGGTGAAGCTTTCTTT,CASSRQGGGEAFF
NA,TRBJ2-7,TRBV6-5,NA,TGTGCCAGCAGTTATAGTTTTAGCTCCTACGAGCAGTACTTC,CASSYSFSSYEQYF
NA,TRBJ1-1,TRBV27,NA,TGTGCCAGCTGGCTGAACACTGAAGCTTTCTTT,CASWLNTEAFF
NA,TRBJ2-2,TRBV5-1,NA,TGCGCCAGCAGCGACCCTAGCGCAAACACCGGGGAGCTGTTTTTT,CASSDPSANTGELFF
NA,TRBJ2-5,TRBV7-8,NA,TGTGCCAGCAGCTTAAAGGGACTCCCGGCAGAGACCCAGTACTTC,CASSLKGLPAETQYF
NA,TRBJ2-5,TRBV5-1,NA,TGCGCCAGCAGCTCTCAGGGGTGGGAGACCCAGTACTTC,CASSSQGWETQYF